These 31 T cell receptor beta chains came from one sample sequenced in a study of shared clonotypes between healthy human individuals. TCRdb keeps only in-frame clones here, not all; method: immunoSEQ multiplex PCR. The sample records about 2.3 million clones, 85% to 95% being singletons. Sequenced material: naive CD4+ T cells from PBMCs. The subset: CD45RA+ positively selected. The source of these receptors is a man younger than 35 in good health. Some clones in this sample may be carry-over from other donors' samples.

This chain joins TRBV27 and TRBJ2-3; 8 nucleotides agree with TRBD2. The CDR3 spans 15 residues. The germline CDR1 and CDR2 sequences are MNHEY and SMNVEV (reference sequence). Trimming cost V 8 bases and J 0 bases; bases outside gene matches: 7. The CDR3 nucleotides are TGTGCCAGCGGCCCGACTAGCGTGAGCACAGATACGCAGTATTTT. Encoded protein: CASGPTSVSTDTQYF.

The rearrangement joins TRBV10-2 to TRBJ2-7; D not resolved. Germline-derived CDR1 and CDR2 are WSHSY and SAAADI. The CDR3 has 13 amino acids. The V and J ends lost 2 bases and 3 bases respectively, with 8 bases between them. CDR3 region: CASSEGTVYEQYF. The CDR3 DNA is TGCGCCAGCAGTGAGGGCACAGTCTACGAGCAGTACTTC.

V gene TRBV28 combines with J gene TRBJ2-7, with a possible D match to TRBD2 (5 bases). CDR1 and CDR2 (germline): MDHEN, SYDVKM. The CDR3 length is 15 residues. The V end was cut by 5 bases, the J end by 0 bases, with 14 bases between. The CDR3 region is CASSLPDSSSYEQYF. The CDR3, as DNA: TGTGCCAGCAGTCTCCCGGACTCTAGCTCCTACGAGCAGTACTTC.

CDR3 amino acids: CASSSYRGTSGSTDTQYF. CDR3 DNA sequence: TGTGCCAGCAGCTCCTACCGAGGGACTAGCGGGAGTACAGATACGCAGTATTTT. The chain links TRBV11-2 to TRBJ2-3; the match to TRBD2 covers 14 bases. This CDR3 contains 18 residues. Germline CDR1 is SGHAT and CDR2 is FQNNGV. With 4 bases clipped from V and 3 bases from J, the junction kept 9 bases outside the gene matches.

The J gene is TRBJ2-1, the V gene TRBV2, with 7 bases aligning to TRBD2. Germline V gene data show CDR1 as SNHLY and CDR2 as FYNNEI. The CDR3 is 14 amino acids. V dropped 6 bases and J dropped 3; count of bases not matched to a gene: 5. This CDR3 is CASRPGTNYNEQFF. CDR3 nucleotides: TGTGCCAGCAGGCCCGGGACTAACTACAATGAGCAGTTCTTC. Drawing the rest from reference TRBV2 and TRBJ2-1, the complete variable domain is EPEVTQTPSHQVTQMGQEVILRCVPISNHLYFYWYRQILGQKVEFLVSFYNNEISEKSEIFDDQFSVERPDGSNFTLKIRSTKLEDSAMYFCASRPGTNYNEQFFGPGTRLTVL.

This clone turned up a few times. J is TRBJ1-5 and V is TRBV7-9; the D gene is possibly TRBD1 (5 bases). V lost 5 bases and J 1 base, leaving 18 bases between the germline ends. This CDR3 has 17 residues. Germline lookup yields CDR1 SEHNR and CDR2 FQNEAQ (reference sequence). The CDR3 region has the DNA TGTGCCAGCAGCCTGCAGCAGGGATCGGGGAGCAATCAGCCCCAGCATTTT. Translating gives CASSLQQGSGSNQPQHF.

A remark on this clone: In the same sample, other DNA sequences code for this CDR3. The V call is TRBV30, the J call TRBJ1-4; no definite D call. This CDR3 comprises 14 residues. Germline V gene lookup returns CDR1 GTSNPN and CDR2 SVGIG (reference sequence). V was shortened by 0 bases and J by 0 bases, with 5 bases between the two germline ends. The CDR3 reads CAWSVGATNEKLFF. CDR3 in DNA: TGTGCCTGGAGTGTAGGTGCAACTAATGAAAAACTGTTTTTT.

V is TRBV5-1 and J is TRBJ2-1; the D is unclear. Trimming cost V 0 bases and J 9 bases, with 10 bases left between them. Germline loops: CDR1 SGHRS, CDR2 YFSETQ. CDR3 length: 13 amino acids. The CDR3 bases are TGCGCCAGCAGCTTGGCGATGACGACTGAGCAGTTCTTC. This gives the protein CASSLAMTTEQFF.

The rearrangement links TRBV11-2 to TRBJ2-2, with TRBD1 as a possible D gene (6 bases). CDR1 and CDR2 from the germline V gene are SGHAT and FQNNGV. This CDR3 has 15 residues. The germline V and J ends were trimmed by 4 bases and 0 bases, with 9 bases remaining between them. The chain's CDR3 is CASSYRTANTGELFF. The CDR3 DNA follows: TGTGCCAGCAGCTACCGGACAGCGAACACCGGGGAGCTGTTTTTT. Full variable domain (remainder filled in from reference TRBV11-2 and TRBJ2-2): EAGVAQSPRYKIIEKRQSVAFWCNPISGHATLYWYQQILGQGPKLLIQFQNNGVVDDSQLPKDRFSAERLKGVDSTLKIQPAKLEDSAVYLCASSYRTANTGELFFGEGSRLTVL.

The J gene is TRBJ1-2, the V gene TRBV5-6, with no clear D. Germline V CDR1 and CDR2: SGHDT, YYEEEE. Trimming removed 3 bases from V and 4 bases from J, with 16 bases in between. The CDR3 is 15 residues long. The CDR3 nucleotides read TGTGCCAGCAGCTCCGGTTTTGGAGTATTCTATGGCTACACCTTC. Translating gives CASSSGFGVFYGYTF.

The V call is TRBV7-3, the J call TRBJ2-1; D gene ambiguous. The germline V gene encodes CDR1 SGHTA and CDR2 FQGTGA. V lost 2 bases, J lost 7 bases, and 9 bases lay in between. The CDR3 is 13 amino acids. DNA of the CDR3: TGTGCCAGCAGCTTATCCAGCGTGAATGAGCAGTTCTTC. Protein product: CASSLSSVNEQFF.

The V and J genes are TRBV4-2 and TRBJ2-3; 12 bases match TRBD2. V was clipped by 4 bases and J by 0 bases; unmatched bases: 14. CDR1 LGHNA and CDR2 YNFKEQ come from the germline V gene. This CDR3 comprises 20 residues. DNA of the CDR3: TGTGCCAGCAGCCGAGACACAGGACTAGCGGGAAGGGGGAGCACAGATACGCAGTATTTT. Translated, it gives CASSRDTGLAGRGSTDTQYF.

CDR3 sequence (DNA): TGCGCCAGCAGCCCCGATCGAGGCGGGAGGTTCTTC. Translating it yields CASSPDRGGRFF. The chain recombines TRBV4-1 with TRBJ2-1, with TRBD2 matching 7 bases. Germline V gives CDR1 MGHRA, CDR2 YSYEKL. The CDR3 sequence is 12 residues long. V gave up 4 bases and J gave up 15 bases; unmatched junction bases: 9.

Concerning this clone itself: Other nucleotide sequences in the sample specify the same CDR3. The rearrangement uses TRBV7-3 and TRBJ2-3, with 10 bases aligning to TRBD1. Per the germline V gene, CDR1 is SGHTA and CDR2 is FQGTGA. V lost 3 bases, J lost 4 bases, and 4 bases stayed unmatched. CDR3 size: 15 residues. CDR3 protein: CASSLWGQGSDTQYF. The CDR3 nucleotides are TGTGCCAGCAGCTTGTGGGGACAGGGGTCAGATACGCAGTATTTT.

This chain links TRBV6-5 with TRBJ2-7; 13 positions agree with TRBD2. Trimming cost V 8 bases and J 4 bases; bases outside gene matches: 8. The germline gives CDR1 MNHEY, CDR2 SVGAGI. The length of the CDR3 is 15 residues. The CDR3, as DNA: TGTGCCAGCGGACCTGGACTAGCGGGAGTGTACGAGCAGTACTTC. This gives the protein CASGPGLAGVYEQYF.

The rearrangement joins TRBV28 to TRBJ2-1; 12 nucleotides agree with TRBD2. The CDR3 extends over 14 amino acids. With V trimmed by 10 bases and J by 6 bases, 7 bases remained unmatched. Germline V lookup: CDR1 MDHEN, CDR2 SYDVKM. Here the CDR3 reads CATLTSGSINEQFF. CDR3 DNA: TGTGCCACCTTGACTAGCGGGAGTATCAATGAGCAGTTCTTC.

This chain uses TRBV11-2 with TRBJ2-7; TRBD2 is a possible D gene (5 bases). The V gene lost 4 bases and the J gene lost 6 bases, with 16 bases spanning the gap. The CDR3 is 14 residues long. The germline V gene encodes CDR1 SGHAT and CDR2 FQNNGV. CDR3 sequence (DNA): TGTGCCAGCAGCTCCCCTCGGGAAGGAGGCGAGCAGTACTTC. Its protein product is CASSSPREGGEQYF.

J is TRBJ2-4 and V is TRBV7-2, with D perhaps matching TRBD2 (6 bases). Trimming cost V 5 bases and J 0 bases, with 11 bases left between them. The germline V gene encodes CDR1 SGHTA and CDR2 FQGNSA. The CDR3 has 15 residues. The CDR3 DNA follows: TGTGCCAGCAGCGCTAGCGTACTAGCCAAAAACATTCAGTACTTC. As protein: CASSASVLAKNIQYF.

V is TRBV7-2 and J is TRBJ1-5, with a possible D match to TRBD1 (5 bases). V gave up 1 base and J gave up 7 bases, with 11 bases separating them. This CDR3 is 14 amino acids long. From germline, CDR1 is SGHTA and CDR2 FQGNSA. CDR3 amino acids: CASSLVREGQPQHF. In DNA, the CDR3 is TGTGCCAGCAGCTTAGTCAGGGAAGGACAGCCCCAGCATTTT.

The J gene is TRBJ2-2, the V gene TRBV7-9; 8 nucleotides line up with TRBD2. Trimming removed 1 base from V and 6 bases from J; junction bases left unmatched: 7. There are 16 residues in the CDR3. CDR1 and CDR2 from the germline V gene are SEHNR and FQNEAQ (reference sequence). CDR3 nucleotides: TGTGCCAGCAGCTTAGGACTAGCGCTAACGCCCGGGGAGCTGTTTTTT. Protein: CASSLGLALTPGELFF. The whole variable domain, remainder taken from reference TRBV7-9 and TRBJ2-2, is DTGVSQNPRHKITKRGQNVTFRCDPISEHNRLYWYRQTLGQGPEFLTYFQNEAQLEKSRLLSDRFSAERPKGSFSTLEIQRTEQGDSAMYLCASSLGLALTPGELFFGEGSRLTVL.

The chain employs TRBV19 and TRBJ1-5; D is undetermined. V shed 0 bases and J shed 4 bases, with 13 bases lying between them. There are 16 residues in the CDR3. Germline CDR1 reads LNHDA; CDR2 reads SQIVND (reference sequence). The CDR3 loop is CASSIEEGRRNQPQHF. The CDR3 DNA sequence: TGTGCCAGTAGTATAGAGGAAGGGAGGAGAAATCAGCCCCAGCATTTT.

The gene calls are TRBV28 and TRBJ2-1; D is unresolved. This CDR3 is built from 17 residues. Deletions cut 7 bases from V and 4 bases from J, with 23 bases between. CDR1 is MDHEN and CDR2 is SYDVKM in the germline V gene. The CDR3 sequence: CASNPLKNPDDYNEQFF. CDR3 DNA sequence: TGTGCCAGCAATCCCCTAAAAAATCCCGACGATTACAATGAGCAGTTCTTC. Drawing the rest from reference TRBV28 and TRBJ2-1, the complete variable domain is DVKVTQSSRYLVKRTGEKVFLECVQDMDHENMFWYRQDPGLGLRLIYFSYDVKMKEKGDIPEGYSVSREKKERFSLILESASTNQTSMYLCASNPLKNPDDYNEQFFGPGTRLTVL.

The chain uses TRBV30 and TRBJ1-1; D possibly corresponds to TRBD1 (5 bases). Trimming left V 5 bases short and J 4 bases short, with 11 bases between. The CDR3 is made up of 12 amino acids. Per the germline V gene, CDR1 is GTSNPN and CDR2 is SVGIG (reference sequence). The CDR3 here is CAWGGDGTEAFF. The CDR3 DNA sequence: TGTGCCTGGGGGGGGGACGGCACTGAAGCTTTCTTT.

J is TRBJ1-2 and V is TRBV28; D unclear. This CDR3 spans 14 amino acids. The V and J ends lost 5 bases and 4 bases respectively, with 14 bases between them. Looked up from germline, CDR1 is MDHEN and CDR2 is SYDVKM. This CDR3 is CASSEKGIVYGYTF. CDR3 coding DNA: TGTGCCAGCAGTGAAAAAGGCATAGTCTATGGCTACACCTTC.

The genes are TRBV28 and TRBJ1-1, with D maybe TRBD1 (6 bases). The CDR3 runs 14 residues. CDR1 is MDHEN and CDR2 is SYDVKM in the germline V gene. Trimming left V 5 bases short and J 11 bases short, with 21 bases between. In DNA form, the CDR3 reads TGTGCCAGCAGTCCCCCCGAGGGGGGGCGACCTGCTTTCTTT. This gives the protein CASSPPEGGRPAFF. The full variable domain, completed using reference TRBV28 and TRBJ1-1, is DVKVTQSSRYLVKRTGEKVFLECVQDMDHENMFWYRQDPGLGLRLIYFSYDVKMKEKGDIPEGYSVSREKKERFSLILESASTNQTSMYLCASSPPEGGRPAFFGQGTRLTVV.

About this clone itself: Distinct nucleotide sequences in the sample also encode this CDR3. The chain couples TRBV9 to TRBJ2-2; the D gene could be TRBD1 or TRBD2 (5 bases each). V lost 2 bases to trimming and J lost 7 bases, with 9 bases between them. The CDR3 contains 13 residues. CDR1 and CDR2 from the germline V gene are SGDLS and YYNGEE. CDR3 protein: CASSVGGSGELFF. The CDR3 DNA follows: TGTGCCAGCAGCGTTGGGGGAAGCGGGGAGCTGTTTTTT.

The CDR3 here is CASSVSFLATEAFF. The CDR3 bases are TGTGCCAGCTCGGTCAGTTTCCTGGCCACTGAAGCTTTCTTT. The chain couples TRBV18 to TRBJ1-1; D unclear. CDR3 length: 14 residues. Germline CDR1 reads KGHSH; CDR2 reads LQKENI. The V and J ends lost 6 bases and 4 bases respectively, with 15 bases between them.

J is TRBJ2-7 and V is TRBV27, with 12 bases that match TRBD2. V shed 5 bases, J shed 2 bases, and the junction held 4 bases outside the gene matches. The CDR3 has 15 residues. Germline CDR1 reads MNHEY; CDR2 reads SMNVEV (reference sequence). The CDR3 spells CASSASGRAPYEQYF. The CDR3 DNA is TGTGCCAGCAGTGCTAGCGGGAGGGCCCCCTACGAGCAGTACTTC.

The chain joins TRBV10-2 to TRBJ2-7; D may correspond to TRBD1 or TRBD2 (5 bases each). The V end was cut by 2 bases, the J end by 6 bases, with 14 bases between. CDR3 size: 14 residues. CDR1 is WSHSY and CDR2 is SAAADI in the germline V gene. The CDR3 spells CASSEGDPRPEQYF. The CDR3 DNA sequence: TGCGCCAGCAGTGAGGGGGACCCGCGACCCGAGCAGTACTTC.

This chain connects TRBV14 to TRBJ2-6, with D possibly being TRBD2 (5 bases). Germline V gives CDR1 SGHDN, CDR2 FVKESK. Deletions cut 0 bases from V and 5 bases from J, with 11 bases between. The CDR3 consists of 16 residues. The CDR3 protein is CASSQDWRLRANVLTF. The DNA of the CDR3 is TGTGCCAGCAGCCAAGATTGGAGGTTGAGGGCCAACGTCCTGACTTTC.

The V call is TRBV4-3, the J call TRBJ2-4, with 7 positions matching TRBD1. V lost 0 bases to trimming and J lost 8 bases; unmatched junction nucleotides: 13. The germline gives CDR1 LGHNA, CDR2 YSLEER. The CDR3 covers 17 residues. The CDR3 reads CASSQDGPAGGSDIQYF. The CDR3 coding sequence is TGCGCCAGCAGCCAAGATGGGCCCGCAGGGGGATCGGACATTCAGTACTTC.